The rows below give T cell receptor beta chains drawn from one sample of a study of cytotoxic CD8 clonotypes in ibrutinib-treated CLL. TCRdb's table, derived via immunoSEQ multiplex PCR, lists solely in-frame clones and lacks some. Here the sample spans 150,000 to 200,000 clones, approximately 80% being singletons. The sequencing here drew on PBMCs, taken after 12 months of ibrutinib treatment. These receptors all come from a human donor with chronic lymphocytic leukemia. CDR3s include the opening cysteine and the closing phenylalanine or tryptophan. A D gene is named only where the DNA matches it firmly. A row's size may be missing; if present it is once, few, many or a size class.

j_call | clone_size | d_call | v_call | cdr3_nt | cdr3_aa
TRBJ2-3 | NA | TRBD2 | TRBV9 | TGTGCCAGCAGCGCGCCCGCGGGGGGCCAGTGGGGAGGCACAGATACGCAGTATTTT | CASSAPAGGQWGGTDTQYF
TRBJ2-3 | NA | NA | TRBV7-3 | TGTGCCAGCAGCTTCTCAGGGTTCGATACGCAGTATTTT | CASSFSGFDTQYF
TRBJ2-1 | NA | NA | TRBV7-9 | TGTGCCAGCAGCCCCTTCAGAAGATCCTACAATGAGCAGTTCTTC | CASSPFRRSYNEQFF
TRBJ2-3 | NA | NA | TRBV5-1 | TGCGCCAGCAGCACCGCAGGATGGAGCACAGATACGCAGTATTTT | CASSTAGWSTDTQYF
TRBJ1-5 | few | NA | TRBV11-3 | TGTGCCAGCAGCCCTGGCGGGCAGGGGAACTATAGCAATCAGCCCCAGCATTTT | CASSPGGQGNYSNQPQHF
TRBJ2-7 | NA | NA | TRBV4-1 | TGCGCCAGCAGCCAAGATCTGGGGTCCCGTACTTCCTACGAGCAGTACTTC | CASSQDLGSRTSYEQYF
TRBJ1-2 | NA | NA | TRBV28 | TGTGCCAGCAGCACCGGGACGGGCTATGGCTACACCTTC | CASSTGTGYGYTF
TRBJ2-5 | NA | TRBD1 | TRBV19 | TGTGCCAGTAGGGACAGGGGTCGAGGCGAGACCCAGTACTTC | CASRDRGRGETQYF
TRBJ2-3 | NA | NA | TRBV7-6 | TGTGCCAGCAGCTTAGCTGGGGAGGAACGGTATTTT | CASSLAGEERYF
TRBJ2-1 | once | NA | TRBV28 | TGTGCCAGCAGTATTCCACAGCGGGATGAGCAGTTCTTC | CASSIPQRDEQFF
TRBJ1-2 | NA | TRBD1 | TRBV29-1 | TGCAGCGCCGACAGGGACAGCGGCTACACCTTC | CSADRDSGYTF
TRBJ1-2 | NA | NA | TRBV6-1 | TGTGCCAGCAGTGAAGCGCGCAGCCTGAGAGGCTACACCTTC | CASSEARSLRGYTF
TRBJ2-7 | NA | NA | TRBV6-6 | TGTGCCAGCAGTTACCCTCTCTTATGGTGCGAGCAGTACTTC | CASSYPLLWCEQYF
TRBJ1-2 | NA | TRBD1 | TRBV5-1 | TGCGCCAGCAGCGAGACCGGGACAGGTGGTTTCTTGAACTATGGCTACACCTTC | CASSETGTGGFLNYGYTF
TRBJ2-7 | NA | TRBD2 | TRBV6-5 | TGTGCCAGTTCTACCGGGACTAGCGGGACCAACGAGCAGTACTTC | CASSTGTSGTNEQYF
TRBJ2-3 | once | NA | TRBV4-3 | TGCGCCAGCAGCCAAGTCGGTGAATTCGTCCTAAAACACACAGATACGCAGTATTTT | CASSQVGEFVLKHTDTQYF
TRBJ2-2 | NA | TRBD2 | TRBV28 | TGTGCCAGCAGCCCTGCGCGGGCGGGGGCCGGGGAGCTGTTTTTT | CASSPARAGAGELFF
TRBJ1-5 | NA | NA | TRBV19 | TGTGCCAGTAGTATAGAACACCTTAGCAATCAGCCCCAGCATTTT | CASSIEHLSNQPQHF
TRBJ1-2 | NA | TRBD1 | TRBV5-6 | TGTGCCAGCAGCCTAGGGACAGGGGGCTACACCTTC | CASSLGTGGYTF
TRBJ1-2 | NA | TRBD1 | TRBV14 | TGTGCCAGCAGCCAAGCAGGGGGCTATGGCTACACCTTC | CASSQAGGYGYTF
TRBJ2-1 | once | NA | TRBV5-1 | TGCGCCAGCAGCTTGGAGGGGGGGTACCTAAATGAGCAGTTCTTC | CASSLEGGYLNEQFF
TRBJ2-3 | NA | NA | TRBV7-3 | TGTGCCAGCAGCCCGAAACGCACAGATACGCAGTATTTT | CASSPKRTDTQYF
TRBJ1-1 | few | NA | TRBV27 | TGTGCCAGTGCCGGGTTGGTCTCTACAGAAGCTTTCTTT | CASAGLVSTEAFF
TRBJ2-2 | NA | TRBD1 | TRBV7-3 | TGTGCCAGCAGCCCCACCGGGACAGGGGGATTAGGGGAGCTGTTTTTT | CASSPTGTGGLGELFF
TRBJ1-4 | NA | NA | TRBV6-5 | TGTGCCAGCAATAACCTCGGCCAAGGGAATGAAAAACTGTTTTTT | CASNNLGQGNEKLFF
TRBJ2-6 | NA | NA | TRBV6-6 | TGTGCCACCCGCGAATCGGCGGGGGCCAACGTCCTGACTTTC | CATRESAGANVLTF
TRBJ2-5 | NA | NA | TRBV21-1 | TGTGCCAGCAGCCTCCGGGGAATAGCGGGACTCCAAGAGACCCAGTACTTC | CASSLRGIAGLQETQYF
TRBJ2-1 | NA | NA | TRBV2 | TGTGCCAGCGGGAGAGGCCTCAATGAGCAGTTCTTC | CASGRGLNEQFF
TRBJ2-3 | once | TRBD2 | TRBV5-1 | TGCGCCAGCAGCTTGGGGGGACTAGGACCAGTGGGCACAGATACGCAGTATTTT | CASSLGGLGPVGTDTQYF
TRBJ2-5 | NA | TRBD2 | TRBV5-5 | TGTGCCAGCAGCCGCGGCGGGAGGGAGACCCAGTACTTC | CASSRGGRETQYF
TRBJ2-4 | NA | NA | TRBV27 | TGTGCCAGCACATCAAGGCTCCAGAAAGCCAAAAACATTCAGTACTTC | CASTSRLQKAKNIQYF
TRBJ1-5 | NA | TRBD1 | TRBV7-2 | TGTGCCAGCAGCTTGGGACAGGGGAATCAGCCCCAGCATTTT | CASSLGQGNQPQHF
TRBJ2-7 | once | TRBD2 | TRBV5-5 | TGTGCCAGCAGCTTGGCGCTAGCGGGACAATTAGGCGAGCAGTACTTC | CASSLALAGQLGEQYF
TRBJ2-2 | NA | NA | TRBV25-1 | TGTGCCAGCAGGCAAACAGGGTACGCCGGGGAGCTGTTTTTT | CASRQTGYAGELFF
TRBJ2-6 | NA | TRBD1 | TRBV7-9 | TGTGCCAGCAGCTTAGAACAGGGGTCTCGCTCTGGGGCCAACGTCCTGACTTTC | CASSLEQGSRSGANVLTF
TRBJ2-1 | NA | NA | TRBV6-6 | TGTGCCAGCAGTTATGAGTACAATGAGCAGTTCTTC | CASSYEYNEQFF
TRBJ1-6 | NA | NA | TRBV7-3 | TGTGCCAGCAGCTTTGGGGTTAATTCACCCCTCCACTTT | CASSFGVNSPLHF
TRBJ2-7 | NA | NA | TRBV30 | TGTGCCTGGAGTGGGGCGGAGGGGGACTCGAAGTCTCACTACTACGAGCAGTACTTC | CAWSGAEGDSKSHYYEQYF
TRBJ1-5 | once | NA | TRBV12-2 | TGTGCAAGTCGCTTCGAGGTCCCTATAGATGTCCCAAATAGAAGCAATCAGCCCCAGCATTTT | CASRFEVPIDVPNRSNQPQHF
TRBJ2-5 | NA | TRBD2 | TRBV10-3 | TGTGCCATCAGTGCTAGCGGGAGAGAAGAGACCCAGTACTTC | CAISASGREETQYF
TRBJ2-7 | NA | TRBD2 | TRBV7-3 | TGTGCCAGCAGCGCAGCGGGAGGGAAGTACGAGCAGTACTTC | CASSAAGGKYEQYF
TRBJ2-7 | NA | TRBD2 | TRBV7-9 | TGTGCCAGCAGCACCGGGACTAGCTCCGAGCAGTACTTC | CASSTGTSSEQYF
TRBJ2-7 | NA | TRBD2 | TRBV18 | TGTGCCAGCTCCGCGGGAGGGGGGTCCTACGAGCAGTACTTC | CASSAGGGSYEQYF
TRBJ2-1 | NA | NA | TRBV29-1 | TGCAGCGTTGAGAGTCCAGGAGACAATGAGCAGTTCTTC | CSVESPGDNEQFF
TRBJ2-1 | NA | TRBD1 | TRBV6-6 | TGTGCCAGCAGTTCCGCGACAGGGGGCAATGAGCAGTTCTTC | CASSSATGGNEQFF
TRBJ2-1 | NA | TRBD2 | TRBV29-1 | TGCAGCGCCGTACGGACTAGCGGGAGGGTAAATGAGCAGTTCTTC | CSAVRTSGRVNEQFF
TRBJ2-1 | NA | NA | TRBV7-3 | TGTGCCAGCAGCTACTACAGGTCAAGCTCCTACAATGAGCAGTTCTTC | CASSYYRSSSYNEQFF
TRBJ1-2 | NA | TRBD1 | TRBV4-3 | TGCGCCAGCAGCCATCTCGCGGCACTAACAGGGGGTGTAGTAGGTGGCTACACCTTC | CASSHLAALTGGVVGGYTF
TRBJ2-3 | NA | NA | TRBV5-1 | TGCGCCAGCAGCCGACCGGGATGGGCTGGGGGCCGCACAGATACGCAGTATTTT | CASSRPGWAGGRTDTQYF
TRBJ2-1 | NA | NA | TRBV10-3 | TGTGCCATCAGTGCGAAGGGGCTCTCCTACAATGAGCAGTTCTTC | CAISAKGLSYNEQFF
TRBJ2-2 | NA | TRBD2 | TRBV18 | TGTGCCAGCTCACCTCAAGCGCGTGGGACTAGCGGGAGCGGGGAGCTGTTTTTT | CASSPQARGTSGSGELFF
TRBJ2-1 | NA | TRBD1 | TRBV7-9 | TGTGCCAGCAGCTTAATGGGGACAGGGCGAATCAATGAGCAGTTCTTC | CASSLMGTGRINEQFF
TRBJ2-5 | NA | NA | TRBV2 | TGTGCCAGCAGTGGGATAGGAGAAGAGACCCAGTACTTC | CASSGIGEETQYF
TRBJ2-7 | NA | TRBD2 | TRBV7-9 | TGTGCCAGCAGCTCCCAGGGACTAGCGGGATCCTACGAGCAGTACTTC | CASSSQGLAGSYEQYF
TRBJ2-3 | NA | NA | TRBV6-5 | TGTGCCAGCAGATCCGTTGGGGGGACTACAGGGGTTTTT | CASRSVGGTTGVF